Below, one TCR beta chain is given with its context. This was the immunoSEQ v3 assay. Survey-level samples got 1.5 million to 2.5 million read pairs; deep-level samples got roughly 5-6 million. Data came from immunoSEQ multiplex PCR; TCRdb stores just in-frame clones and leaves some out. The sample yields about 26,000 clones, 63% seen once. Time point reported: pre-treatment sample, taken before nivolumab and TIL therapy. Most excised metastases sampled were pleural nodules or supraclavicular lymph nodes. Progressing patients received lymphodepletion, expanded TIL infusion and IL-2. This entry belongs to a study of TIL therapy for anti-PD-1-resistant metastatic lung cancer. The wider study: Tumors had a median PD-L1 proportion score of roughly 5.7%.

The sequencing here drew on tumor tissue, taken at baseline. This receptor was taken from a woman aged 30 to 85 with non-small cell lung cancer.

This CDR3 is CASSAQEAGELFF. The CDR3 DNA sequence: TGTGCCAGCAGCGCTCAAGAGGCCGGGGAGCTGTTTTTT. V is TRBV7-6 and J is TRBJ2-2; D ambiguous. The V gene's germline CDR1 is SGHVS and CDR2 FNYEAQ. The length of the CDR3 is 13 residues. Trimming removed 5 bases at V and 6 bases at J, with 10 bases between.